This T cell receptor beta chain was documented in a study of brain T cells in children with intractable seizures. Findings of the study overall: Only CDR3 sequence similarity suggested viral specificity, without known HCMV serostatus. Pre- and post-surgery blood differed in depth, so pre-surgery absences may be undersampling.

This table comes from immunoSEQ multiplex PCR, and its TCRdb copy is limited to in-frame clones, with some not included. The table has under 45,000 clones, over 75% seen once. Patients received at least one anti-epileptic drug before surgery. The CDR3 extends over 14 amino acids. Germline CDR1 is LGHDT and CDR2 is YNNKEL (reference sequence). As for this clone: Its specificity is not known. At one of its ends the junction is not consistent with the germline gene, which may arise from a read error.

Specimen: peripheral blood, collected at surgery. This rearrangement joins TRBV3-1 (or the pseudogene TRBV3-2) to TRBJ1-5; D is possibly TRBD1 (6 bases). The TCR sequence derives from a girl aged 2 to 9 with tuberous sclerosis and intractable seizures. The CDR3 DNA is TGTGCCAGCAGCCAAGGACAGGCCAATCGGCCCCAGCATTTT. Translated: CASSQGQANRPQHF.